One and the same sample provided the 24 T cell receptor beta chains below, sequenced in a study of blood T cell repertoires in COVID-19. Profiling relied on immunoSEQ multiplex PCR, and the TCRdb table lists in-frame clones only, not all of them. The sample holds some 260,000 clones, approximately 88% seen once. Sequenced: peripheral blood. The receptors were gathered from a human donor in a cohort sampled during active COVID-19.

This clone was seen more than once but under ten times. V is TRBV9 and J is TRBJ1-1; no clear D. CDR1 is SGDLS and CDR2 is YYNGEE in the germline V gene. V lost 4 bases and J lost 4, with 11 bases in between. The CDR3 contains 13 residues. The CDR3 coding sequence is TGTGCCAGCAGCCAAACCCAACTCACTGAAGCTTTCTTT. Translated: CASSQTQLTEAFF.

The gene calls are TRBV11-3 and TRBJ2-5, with 7 bases that match TRBD2. Germline loops: CDR1 SGHNT, CDR2 YENEEA. Losses at the gene ends were 1 base for V and 2 bases for J; bases not matched to a gene: 7. The CDR3 loop spans 16 amino acids. The CDR3: CASSLGLEAGQETQYF. Here the CDR3 DNA reads TGTGCCAGCAGCTTAGGCCTAGAAGCGGGGCAAGAGACCCAGTACTTC. The whole variable domain, remainder taken from reference TRBV11-3 and TRBJ2-5, is EAGVVQSPRYKIIEKKQPVAFWCNPISGHNTLYWYLQNLGQGPELLIRYENEEAVDDSQLPKDRFSAERLKGVDSTLKIQPAELGDSAVYLCASSLGLEAGQETQYFGPGTRLLVL.

This clone was observed a few times. Written as DNA, the CDR3 is TGTGCCAGCTTTGATACAGGCCAGACATGGTGGGAACCTTCTAGAACTAATGAAAAACTGTTTTTT. It yields the protein CASFDTGQTWWEPSRTNEKLFF. The chain uses TRBV2 and TRBJ1-4, with D possibly matching TRBD1 (5 bases). Germline loops: CDR1 SNHLY, CDR2 FYNNEI. The CDR3 runs 22 residues. The V end lost 8 bases, the J end lost 1 base, and 35 bases lay between the germline ends.

This clone was seen only a few times. The chain recombines TRBV28 with TRBJ1-1, with D perhaps TRBD1 (6 bases). From germline, CDR1 is MDHEN and CDR2 SYDVKM. This CDR3 contains 14 residues. Trimming left V 5 bases short and J 4 bases short, with 14 bases between. The CDR3 region has the DNA TGTGCCAGCAGTCATCACAGGGACGGCACTGAAGCTTTCTTT. Translated: CASSHHRDGTEAFF.

This chain joins TRBV4-1 and TRBJ1-5; D might be TRBD1 (6 bases). Trimming took off 2 bases at V and 1 base at J, with 15 bases between the two ends. CDR1 and CDR2 from the germline V gene are MGHRA and YSYEKL. This CDR3 region has 17 residues. Here the CDR3 DNA reads TGCGCCAGCAGCCAAAGGGAGGGGGTGAGGAGCAATCAGCCCCAGCATTTT. This codes for CASSQREGVRSNQPQHF.

CDR3 in DNA: TGCGCCAGCAGCCAAGGGGGGGGGAATGAGCAGTTCTTC. As protein: CASSQGGGNEQFF. V usage is TRBV4-3 and J usage is TRBJ2-1; TRBD2 aligns across 7 bases. The J segment lost 7 bases and the V segment lost 1 base, leaving 1 base of the junction unmatched. Germline CDR1 LGHNA, CDR2 YSLEER. CDR3 length: 13 residues.

This chain links TRBV7-9 with TRBJ1-6; TRBD1 might be the D (6 bases). CDR1 and CDR2 (germline): SEHNR, FQNEAQ (reference sequence). CDR3 size: 15 residues. The V and J ends lost 5 bases and 15 bases respectively, with 23 bases between them. CDR3 sequence: CASSPGRGEEVVLHF. CDR3 nucleotides: TGTGCCAGCAGCCCCGGGAGGGGGGAAGAGGTTGTCCTCCACTTT.

This clone occurred once. The chain combines TRBV7-3 with TRBJ2-7; TRBD2 agrees at 7 bases. In germline, CDR1 is SGHTA, CDR2 FQGTGA. The CDR3 sequence is 14 residues long. V shed 3 bases and J 4 bases; nucleotides not matched to a gene: 6. As DNA, the CDR3 is TGTGCCAGCAGCTTGGCGGGAGTCGGATACGAGCAGTACTTC. This codes for CASSLAGVGYEQYF.

The rearrangement links TRBV5-1 to TRBJ2-7; 9 bases align to TRBD1. The CDR3 loop spans 15 amino acids. The germline gives CDR1 SGHRS, CDR2 YFSETQ. The V and J ends lost 6 bases and 5 bases, in that order; junction bases with no gene match: 12. The CDR3 region has the DNA TGCGCCAGCAAAGGGGACAGGGAAGGGGCCGACGAGCAGTACTTC. Its translation is CASKGDREGADEQYF.

This rearrangement joins TRBV20-1 to TRBJ2-7, with TRBD1 matching 8 bases. This CDR3 has 13 amino acids. The germline CDR1 and CDR2 sequences are DFQATT and SNEGSKA (reference sequence). Trimming cost V 3 bases and J 6 bases; bases outside gene matches: 7. Here the CDR3 reads CSASGAGGSEQYF. In nucleotides, the CDR3 is TGCAGTGCTAGTGGGGCAGGGGGCAGCGAGCAGTACTTC.

The chain combines TRBV9 with TRBJ1-6, with TRBD1 as a possible D gene (6 bases). V was trimmed by 0 bases and J by 8 bases, leaving 12 bases between them. Germline V gene data show CDR1 as SGDLS and CDR2 as YYNGEE. The CDR3 covers 15 residues. Written as DNA, the CDR3 is TGTGCCAGCAGCGTAGAGAACAGGGTAGATTCACCCCTCCACTTT. Its protein product is CASSVENRVDSPLHF.

The gene calls are TRBV24-1 and TRBJ2-1; 13 nucleotides agree with TRBD2. V dropped 5 bases and J dropped 2; count of bases not matched to a gene: 14. The length of the CDR3 is 20 residues. CDR1 is KGHDR, CDR2 SFDVKD, per germline. The CDR3: CATSAGGLAGAPRPYNEQFF. The CDR3 nucleotides are TGTGCCACCAGTGCGGGAGGACTAGCGGGGGCCCCGAGACCCTACAATGAGCAGTTCTTC.

Concerning this clone itself: The junction shows a germline mismatch at one end, possibly a read error. V is TRBV6-2 or TRBV6-3 and J is TRBJ2-3, with 10 bases matching TRBD2. The length of the CDR3 is 21 residues. In germline, CDR1 is MNHEY, CDR2 SVGEGT. Here the CDR3 DNA reads TGTGCCGGCAGTCGGCTAATCGAACTATGGGTCGGGACTAGCGGCACAGATACGCAGTATTTT. It yields the protein CAGSRLIELWVGTSGTDTQYF.

This chain uses TRBV5-8 with TRBJ2-7; D is possibly TRBD1 (6 bases). CDR3 size: 15 residues. V was clipped by 0 bases and J by 2 bases, with 12 bases between them. From germline, CDR1 is SGHTS and CDR2 YDEGEE. DNA of the CDR3: TGTGCCAGCAGCTTGGGCAGGGGTCCTCCCTACGAGCAGTACTTC. This gives the protein CASSLGRGPPYEQYF.

This chain's CDR3 is CASSPGGRHYEQYF. For the CDR3, the DNA is TGTGCCAGCAGTCCGGGAGGGAGACACTACGAGCAGTACTTC. The V gene is TRBV27, the J gene TRBJ2-7; the match to TRBD2 covers 8 bases. With 5 bases clipped from V and 3 bases from J, the junction kept 6 bases outside the gene matches. This CDR3 is built from 14 residues. Looked up from germline, CDR1 is MNHEY and CDR2 is SMNVEV (reference sequence).

The gene calls are TRBV6-6 and TRBJ1-6; 7 bases line up with TRBD1. CDR1 MNHNY and CDR2 SVGAGI come from the germline V gene (reference sequence). The V and J ends lost 7 bases and 10 bases, in that order; junction bases with no gene match: 10. The CDR3 has 14 amino acids. CDR3 amino acids: CASNDRVWGSPLHF. Written as DNA, the CDR3 is TGTGCCAGCAACGACAGGGTTTGGGGGTCACCCCTCCACTTT.

The chain joins TRBV19 to TRBJ1-1, with unresolved D. Deletions cut 7 bases from V and 1 base from J, with 7 bases between. The germline V gene has CDR1 LNHDA and CDR2 SQIVND (reference sequence). There are 12 residues in the CDR3. The CDR3 loop reads CASNPTNTEAFF. The CDR3, as DNA: TGTGCCAGTAATCCTACGAACACTGAAGCTTTCTTT.

The chain has TRBV19 and TRBJ2-7; 9 nucleotides align to TRBD1. The CDR3 has 14 amino acids. Germline CDR1 reads LNHDA; CDR2 reads SQIVND (reference sequence). V gave up 3 bases and J gave up 5 bases; unmatched junction bases: 5. This chain's CDR3 is CASSINRGRDEQYF. CDR3 nucleotides: TGTGCCAGTAGTATCAACAGGGGGCGTGACGAGCAGTACTTC.

Points on this clone: The identical CDR3 is also encoded by other nucleotide sequences in the sample. The V gene is TRBV11-2, the J gene TRBJ2-7, with 8 bases identical to TRBD1. With 3 bases clipped from V and 2 bases from J, the junction kept 3 bases outside the gene matches. This CDR3 has 14 amino acids. The V gene's germline CDR1 is SGHAT and CDR2 FQNNGV. The CDR3 sequence is CASSFGTGTYEQYF. CDR3 DNA sequence: TGTGCCAGCAGCTTCGGGACAGGAACCTACGAGCAGTACTTC.

The chain links TRBV2 to TRBJ1-1, with D uncertain. The CDR3 is 14 residues long. Germline CDR1 SNHLY, CDR2 FYNNEI. Trimming took 8 bases from V and 1 from J, leaving 14 bases between them. The CDR3 sequence is CASGGRRKNTEAFF. The DNA for the CDR3 is TGTGCCAGCGGCGGCCGAAGGAAGAACACTGAAGCTTTCTTT.

V is TRBV6-6 and J is TRBJ2-1; 9 nucleotides agree with TRBD2. The CDR3 sequence is 16 residues long. In germline, CDR1 is MNHNY, CDR2 SVGAGI (reference sequence). The V gene end was trimmed by 0 bases and the J gene end by 7 bases; junction bases not matched to a gene: 7. CDR3 amino acids: CASSYSSAGGRNEQFF. The CDR3 region has the DNA TGTGCCAGCAGTTACTCCTCGGCGGGAGGGAGAAATGAGCAGTTCTTC.

The rearrangement joins TRBV9 to TRBJ1-1, with a tentative D call TRBD1 (5 bases). The CDR3 length is 15 residues. Trimming cost V 0 bases and J 0 bases, with 9 bases left between them. CDR1 is SGDLS and CDR2 is YYNGEE in the germline V gene. The CDR3 DNA reads as TGTGCCAGCAGCGTAGGCCAGGGCTTGAACACTGAAGCTTTCTTT. Its protein product is CASSVGQGLNTEAFF.

V usage is TRBV12-3 or TRBV12-4 and J usage is TRBJ2-7; 7 nucleotides match TRBD1. The CDR3 extends over 12 amino acids. This CDR3 reads CASSFWGQRARV. The CDR3 region has the DNA TGTGCCAGCAGTTTTTGGGGACAGCGAGCTCGGGTC.

V usage is TRBV24-1 and J usage is TRBJ2-7; 7 bases align to TRBD2. The V gene's germline CDR1 is KGHDR and CDR2 SFDVKD. The CDR3 consists of 15 residues. The ends lost 4 bases at V and 1 base at J; junction bases unmatched: 6. CDR3 DNA sequence: TGTGCCACCAGTGAAGGTAGCGGGTTTTCCTACGAGCAGTACTTC. Protein sequence: CATSEGSGFSYEQYF.